These 17 T cell receptor beta chains originate from one sample sequenced in a study of lymphopenia after photon versus proton radiotherapy. The method was immunoSEQ multiplex PCR; TCRdb's version includes in-frame clones alone and lacks a portion of them. The profile shows about 65,000 clones, about 89% of them singletons. The source material was peripheral blood, sampled from a patient treated with proton-based radiotherapy. Every receptor here comes from an elderly man with esophageal cancer.

The J gene is TRBJ2-1, the V gene TRBV7-2, with D unclear. Trimming shortened V by 4 bases and J by 3 bases, and 13 bases separated the two germline ends. The CDR3 is 15 amino acids. Germline V gene sequence: CDR1 SGHTA, CDR2 FQGNSA. CDR3 in amino acids: CASSSNSLVYNEQFF. The CDR3 DNA reads as TGTGCCAGCAGCTCAAACTCACTCGTCTACAATGAGCAGTTCTTC.

V and J are TRBV19 and TRBJ1-3; D is perhaps TRBD1 (6 bases). This CDR3 has 15 residues. From germline, CDR1 is LNHDA and CDR2 SQIVND (reference sequence). Trimming left V 4 bases short and J 3 bases short, with 13 bases between. Written as DNA, the CDR3 is TGTGCCAGTAGTAAGGGACATTCGGGTGGAAACACCATATATTTT. Protein sequence: CASSKGHSGGNTIYF.

The V call is TRBV27, the J call TRBJ2-1, with D perhaps TRBD1 (5 bases). Per the germline V gene, CDR1 is MNHEY and CDR2 is SMNVEV (reference sequence). This CDR3 comprises 13 residues. V lost 3 bases and J 16 bases, leaving 19 bases between the germline ends. Here the CDR3 DNA reads TGTGCCAGCAGTTTGGGCCTTAGGACACGGTGCTTCTTC. This codes for CASSLGLRTRCFF.

For the CDR3, the DNA is TGTGCCAGCAGTGTAGGGGGCCTCTTCAATGAGCAGTTCTTC. Amino acid sequence: CASSVGGLFNEQFF. V and J are TRBV5-5 and TRBJ2-1; 7 bases agree with TRBD1. J lost 6 bases, V lost 5 bases, and 8 bases had no gene match. The CDR3 contains 14 residues. The germline V gene encodes CDR1 SGHKS and CDR2 YYEKEE (reference sequence).

This clone was observed once. The CDR3: CASSQFGTGGREKLFF. In DNA form, the CDR3 reads TGTGCCAGCAGCCAATTCGGGACAGGCGGGCGCGAAAAACTGTTTTTT. The rearrangement joins TRBV7-8 to TRBJ1-4; 8 nucleotides align to TRBD1. The CDR3 runs to 16 residues. The germline V gene has CDR1 SGHVS and CDR2 FQNEAQ. Trimming at V came to 5 bases and at J to 8 bases, leaving 13 bases not matched to a gene.

This clone has only one observation. This chain joins TRBV6-5 and TRBJ2-2; TRBD1 matches 7 bases. The germline V gene has CDR1 MNHEY and CDR2 SVGAGI. This CDR3 is 15 amino acids long. V lost 6 bases to trimming and J lost 3 bases; unmatched junction nucleotides: 7. The CDR3 spells CASSLTGWYTGELFF. Written as DNA, the CDR3 is TGTGCCAGCAGCCTGACAGGGTGGTACACCGGGGAGCTGTTTTTT.

The V gene is TRBV4-2, the J gene TRBJ1-6; tentative D call: TRBD1 (5 bases). The CDR3 has 15 residues. Trimming stripped 10 bases from V and 7 bases from J, with 20 bases between. Germline values: CDR1 LGHNA, CDR2 YNFKEQ. The CDR3 loop is CATKGSTVTNSPLHF. The CDR3 DNA follows: TGTGCCACCAAGGGCTCGACAGTCACAAATTCACCCCTCCACTTT.

This chain connects TRBV7-6 to TRBJ1-6; D uncertain. CDR1 is SGHVS, CDR2 FNYEAQ, per germline. This CDR3 is 15 amino acids long. The V end lost 3 bases, the J end lost 6 bases, and 12 bases lay between the germline ends. CDR3: CASSFYEPSNSPLHF. The CDR3 DNA follows: TGTGCCAGCAGCTTCTATGAACCAAGTAATTCACCCCTCCACTTT.

V gene TRBV13 combines with J gene TRBJ2-1; 12 bases are shared with TRBD2. Germline V lookup: CDR1 PRHDT, CDR2 FYEKMQ (reference sequence). This CDR3 is 14 amino acids long. Losses at the gene ends were 7 bases for V and 5 bases for J; bases not matched to a gene: 3. The DNA for the CDR3 is TGTGCCAGCACGCGACTAGCGGGAGACAATGAGCAGTTCTTC. Protein product: CASTRLAGDNEQFF. Variable domain in full (rest from reference TRBV13 and TRBJ2-1): AAGVIQSPRHLIKEKRETATLKCYPIPRHDTVYWYQQGPGQDPQFLISFYEKMQSDKGSIPDRFSAQQFSDYHSELNMSSLELGDSALYFCASTRLAGDNEQFFGPGTRLTVL.

The chain carries TRBV7-3 and TRBJ1-2; no clear D gene. The CDR3 runs 15 residues. V was shortened by 7 bases and J by 4 bases, with 19 bases between the two germline ends. Per the germline V gene, CDR1 is SGHTA and CDR2 is FQGTGA. The CDR3 region is CASTRAGVEGYGYTF. CDR3 DNA sequence: TGTGCCAGCACCAGAGCCGGGGTGGAGGGCTATGGCTACACCTTC.

CDR3 coding DNA: TGTGCCAGCAGCTTCGGGGTTCAAGAGACCCAGTACTTC. Translated, it gives CASSFGVQETQYF. This chain links TRBV11-2 with TRBJ2-5; D possibly corresponds to TRBD2 (5 bases). Germline V lookup: CDR1 SGHAT, CDR2 FQNNGV. This CDR3 has 13 amino acids. Trimming removed 3 bases from V and 2 bases from J, with 7 bases in between.

The CDR3: CASSSRRGEETQYF. CDR3 in DNA: TGTGCCAGCAGTTCTCGGAGGGGCGAGGAGACCCAGTACTTC. V usage is TRBV13 and J usage is TRBJ2-5, with D perhaps TRBD2 (6 bases). The CDR3 length is 14 residues. Per germline, CDR1 PRHDT and CDR2 FYEKMQ (reference sequence). Trimming removed 6 bases at V and 5 bases at J, with 16 bases between.

This clone was recorded once. V is TRBV7-6 and J is TRBJ2-5; a weak D match, TRBD2 (6 bases). The V gene's germline CDR1 is SGHVS and CDR2 FNYEAQ. This CDR3 region has 15 residues. The germline V and J ends were trimmed by 5 bases and 4 bases, with 17 bases remaining between them. DNA of the CDR3: TGTGCCAGCAGCGCGGGGATACCCCAATCAGAGACCCAGTACTTC. Protein product: CASSAGIPQSETQYF.

This clone was seen a few times. This chain links TRBV28 with TRBJ2-3; no definite D call. Trimming pared 2 bases from V and 2 bases from J, leaving 11 bases between. Germline CDR1 reads MDHEN; CDR2 reads SYDVKM. The CDR3 contains 15 residues. The chain's CDR3 is CASSLEAGITDTQYF. Here the CDR3 DNA reads TGTGCCAGCAGTTTAGAGGCAGGAATCACAGATACGCAGTATTTT.

V gene TRBV19 combines with J gene TRBJ2-7; tentatively, D is TRBD1 (6 bases). The germline CDR1 and CDR2 sequences are LNHDA and SQIVND (reference sequence). V gave up 4 bases and J gave up 4 bases, with 20 bases separating them. This CDR3 is built from 16 residues. CDR3 region: CASSTQGKGMGYEQYF. The CDR3 DNA reads as TGTGCCAGTAGTACCCAGGGGAAGGGAATGGGGTACGAGCAGTACTTC.

The CDR3 loop reads CASSGIRDRGNNEQFF. The CDR3 DNA follows: TGTGCCAGCAGTGGTATCCGGGACAGGGGGAACAATGAGCAGTTCTTC. The chain is built from TRBV6-1 and TRBJ2-1; 11 bases map to TRBD1. The CDR3 is made up of 16 amino acids. The V gene end was trimmed by 4 bases and the J gene end by 5 bases; junction bases not matched to a gene: 7. The germline V gene encodes CDR1 MNHNS and CDR2 SASEGT.

The V gene is TRBV25-1, the J gene TRBJ2-3; perhaps D is TRBD1 or TRBD2 (6 bases each). From germline, CDR1 is MGHDK and CDR2 SYGVNS. Trimming shortened V by 4 bases and J by 2 bases, and 10 bases separated the two germline ends. CDR3 length: 14 amino acids. CDR3 loop: CASSGGAYTDTQYF. CDR3 nucleotide sequence: TGTGCCAGCAGTGGGGGGGCCTACACAGATACGCAGTATTTT.